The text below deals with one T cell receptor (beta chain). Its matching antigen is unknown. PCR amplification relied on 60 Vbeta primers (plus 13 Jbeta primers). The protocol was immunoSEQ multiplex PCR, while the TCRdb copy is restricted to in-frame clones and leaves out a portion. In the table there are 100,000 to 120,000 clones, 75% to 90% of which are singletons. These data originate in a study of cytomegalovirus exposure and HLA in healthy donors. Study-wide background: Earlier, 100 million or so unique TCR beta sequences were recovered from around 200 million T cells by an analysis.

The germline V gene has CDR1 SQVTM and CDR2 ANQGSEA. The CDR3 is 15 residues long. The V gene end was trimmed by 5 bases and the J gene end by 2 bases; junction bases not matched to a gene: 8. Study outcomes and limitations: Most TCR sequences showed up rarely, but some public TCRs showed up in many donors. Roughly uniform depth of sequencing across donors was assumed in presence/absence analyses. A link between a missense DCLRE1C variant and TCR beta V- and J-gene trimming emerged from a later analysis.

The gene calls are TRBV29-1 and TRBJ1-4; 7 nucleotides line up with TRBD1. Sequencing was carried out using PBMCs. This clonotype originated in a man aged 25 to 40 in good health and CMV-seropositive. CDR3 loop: CSVLTGRGTNEKLFF. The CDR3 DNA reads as TGCAGCGTTTTGACAGGGAGAGGGACTAATGAAAAACTGTTTTTT.